This T cell receptor beta chain was obtained from a study of spatial heterogeneity in lung cancer. Study context: In the raw reads, each unique TCR and UMI combination was present more than ten times on average.

This clonotype showed up many times. Its antigen is not identified. A library prepared for alpha chains yielded this beta chain as an off-target read; its size is of little meaning. Study results and caveats: Ubiquitous expanded tumor TCRs were seen in blood more at resection than at follow-up.

There are 19 residues in the CDR3. Germline lookup yields CDR1 SGHAT and CDR2 FQNNGV. The V end lost 5 bases, the J end lost 1 base, and 25 bases lay between the germline ends. Documented time point: sample taken at primary tumor resection. Unsorted tumor, nontumor lung tissue or cryopreserved PBMC supplied the whole RNA. Donation came from 70 or so patients with untreated early-stage non-small cell lung cancer. TCR cDNA molecules each carried a unique molecular identifier. TCRdb redid the calling of the 5' RACE reads with MiXCR, one entry per CDR3 protein. The sample has some 11,000 distinct CDR3 sequences, around 6.6% seen once.

V usage is TRBV11-2 and J usage is TRBJ2-3, with D tentatively TRBD1 (6 bases). Source: PBMCs, taken at surgery. The sequence derives from a male donor with early-stage non-small cell lung cancer. Here the CDR3 DNA reads TGTGCCAGCAGCAACTACCGGGACACCCTTGTCGGGGGCACAGATACGCAGTATTTT. Amino acid sequence: CASSNYRDTLVGGTDTQYF.